A single sample is the source of the 5 T cell receptor beta chains below, sequenced in a study of T cells in Graves' hyperthyroidism and ophthalmopathy. TCR beta CDR3 region amplification was performed from RNA transcripts. Carried out on the TCR CDR3, a first-round RT-PCR used the HTBI primer set. A single record per CDR3 protein comes from TCRdb applying MiXCR to the multiplex PCR reads. Here the sample spans about 590,000 distinct CDR3 sequences, roughly 14% being singletons. The sequenced sample was blood. The receptor source for this set is a woman in her 30s with Graves' hyperthyroidism.

With regard to this clonotype: This may arise from a read error, as a much more abundant clone is one base away. The chain is built from TRBV7-9 and TRBJ2-5, with 8 nucleotides matching TRBD1. The CDR3 is made up of 12 amino acids. CDR1 and CDR2 (germline): SEHNR, FQNEAQ (reference sequence). J was trimmed by 9 bases and V by 1 base; bases with no gene match: 1. Here the CDR3 reads CASSLGTGSQYF. The CDR3 DNA is TGTGCCAGCAGCTTAGGGACAGGGTCCCAGTACTTC.

This clonotype has a handful of counts. The chain combines TRBV12-5 with TRBJ2-3, with 16 positions matching TRBD2. Germline CDR1 LGHNT, CDR2 FRNRAP. The CDR3 has 16 amino acids. J gave up 8 bases and V 5 bases, and 7 bases lay outside the gene matches. CDR3 nucleotides: TGTGCTAGTGGTCCGGGGACTAGCGGGAGGGTCGGTACGCAGTATTTT. Its protein is CASGPGTSGRVGTQYF. Complete variable domain (other parts from reference TRBV12-5 and TRBJ2-3): DARVTQTPRHKVTEMGQEVTMRCQPILGHNTVFWYRQTMMQGLELLAYFRNRAPLDDSGMPKDRFSAEMPDATLATLKIQPSEPRDSAVYFCASGPGTSGRVGTQYFGPGTRLTVL.

This clonotype has ten or more counts. This chain uses TRBV20-1 with TRBJ2-7; unclear D gene. V was clipped by 3 bases and J by 2 bases, with 8 bases between them. This CDR3 has 12 amino acids. CDR1 DFQATT and CDR2 SNEGSKA come from the germline V gene (reference sequence). The CDR3 bases are TGCAGTGCTAGGTGGAGAGCCTACGAGCAGTACTTC. This encodes CSARWRAYEQYF.

Ten or more counts support this clonotype. The V gene is TRBV6-1, the J gene TRBJ2-2; D gene uncertain. Trimming shortened V by 1 base and J by 0 bases, and 6 bases separated the two germline ends. Germline V lookup: CDR1 MNHNS, CDR2 SASEGT. This CDR3 spans 15 amino acids. CDR3 nucleotides: TGTGCCAGCAGTGAAGTGACTCCGAACACCGGGGAGCTGTTTTTT. Protein sequence: CASSEVTPNTGELFF.

Note on this clonotype: This CDR3 fails to terminate in the conserved phenylalanine or tryptophan, so it likely reflects a read error. This chain links TRBV6-1 with TRBJ1-1, with 9 bases matching TRBD1. V trimming: 6 bases; J trimming: 3 bases; junction bases outside the gene matches: 8. Germline V CDR1 and CDR2: MNHNS, SASEGT. The CDR3 consists of 15 residues. The CDR3 coding sequence is TGTGCCAGCAGCTCAACCGGGACAGGGTACACTGAAGCTTTCCTT. This sequence encodes CASSSTGTGYTEAFL.